Each of the 3 T cell receptor beta chains below was sequenced from the same sample in a study of blood T cells in healthy people across ages. A sample-barcoded 5' primer and a J-beta primer mix were used in a second PCR of roughly 6 to 11 cycles. Each CDR3 protein is one row after TCRdb ran MiXCR on the 5' RACE reads. The sample includes 730,000 or so distinct CDR3 sequences, roughly 41% of them seen just once. The source material was blood. The receptor source for this set is a man aged 80 or over in good health.

This clonotype has a handful of counts. The rearrangement joins TRBV7-2 to TRBJ2-5, with 9 bases that match TRBD1. CDR1 is SGHTA, CDR2 FQGNSA, per germline. This CDR3 region has 16 residues. The J segment lost 4 bases and the V segment lost 5 bases, leaving 11 bases of the junction unmatched. The CDR3 reads CASSLSQGTGRETQYF. The CDR3 DNA reads TGTGCCAGCAGCCTCTCCCAGGGGACAGGGCGAGAGACCCAGTACTTC.

The table lists this clonotype with many counts. The chain joins TRBV6-2 or TRBV6-3 to TRBJ2-7; D perhaps matches TRBD1 (7 bases). The CDR3 is 14 residues long. Trimming shortened V by 7 bases and J by 1 base, and 14 bases separated the two germline ends. Germline CDR1 and CDR2: MNHEY and SVGEGT. The CDR3 DNA reads as TGTGCCAGCACCGTGACAGGGACTTCCTACGAGCAGTACTTC. Residues: CASTVTGTSYEQYF.

The count of this clonotype is one. The gene calls are TRBV5-1 and TRBJ2-3; D ambiguous. Trimming took off 4 bases at V and 0 bases at J, with 12 bases between the two ends. This CDR3 has 15 residues. Germline loops: CDR1 SGHRS, CDR2 YFSETQ. The CDR3 protein is CASSLRTASTDTQYF. The CDR3 nucleotides are TGCGCCAGCAGCCTTAGAACGGCTAGCACAGATACGCAGTATTTT.